These 31 T cell receptor beta chains share one sample of origin, sequenced in a study of tumor and adjacent non-tumor tissue in lung cancer. The library came from three nested PCR rounds adapted from ARM-PCR protocols. TCRdb used MiXCR to reprocess the multiplex PCR reads, holding one entry per CDR3 protein. This table holds 91,000 or so distinct CDR3 sequences, approximately 70% found once. RNA was extracted from bulk tissue without any cell sorting. The sequencing sample was made of lung tumor tissue. Receptors originate from a man aged 55-75 years with non-small cell lung cancer.

At least ten counts were recorded for this clonotype. This rearrangement joins TRBV6-1 to TRBJ1-6; TRBD1 agrees at 7 bases. The germline CDR1 and CDR2 sequences are MNHNS and SASEGT. V was clipped by 4 bases and J by 5 bases; unmatched bases: 5. This CDR3 has 15 residues. The chain's CDR3 is CASSARRGNNSPLHF. CDR3 coding DNA: TGTGCCAGCAGTGCCCGCAGGGGGAATAATTCACCCCTCCACTTT.

Regarding this clonotype: An end of the junction differs from the germline gene, which may be a read error. The chain uses TRBV29-1 and TRBJ1-2; D call uncertain. This CDR3 is built from 12 residues. Germline-derived CDR1 and CDR2 are SQVTM and ANQGSEA. The DNA for the CDR3 is TGCAGCGTTCCACAGTGGGCGCATGGTTACACCTTC. Its protein is CSVPQWAHGYTF. The full variable domain, completed using reference TRBV29-1 and TRBJ1-2, is SAVISQKPSRDICQRGTSLTIQCQVDSQVTMMFWYRQQPGQSLTLIATANQGSEATYESGFVIDKFPISRPNLTFSTLTVSNMSPEDSSIYLCSVPQWAHGYTFGSGTRLTVV.

This clonotype was seen a handful of times. This may come from a read error, since a much larger clone is one base off. The chain joins TRBV5-4 to TRBJ2-1; 8 bases align to TRBD1. V was clipped by 3 bases and J by 6 bases; unmatched bases: 8. Germline CDR1 SGHNT, CDR2 YYREEE (reference sequence). CDR3 length equals 15 residues. CDR3 protein: CASSSGQGATNEQFF. CDR3 nucleotides: TGTGCCAGCAGCTCCGGGCAGGGGGCAACCAATGAGCAGTTCTTC.

Worth noting for this clonotype: One junction end disagrees with the germline gene, perhaps due to a read error. The genes are TRBV5-1 and TRBJ2-2; TRBD2 aligns across 10 bases. CDR3 length: 16 residues. Germline lookup yields CDR1 SGHRS and CDR2 YFSETQ. CDR3 DNA sequence: TGCGCCAGCAGACTAGGACTAGCGGAGAACACCGGGGAGCTGCTTTTT. Translated, it gives CASRLGLAENTGELLF.

This clonotype was detected a few times. Since no conserved phenylalanine or tryptophan closes the CDR3, a read error is the likely cause. The genes are TRBV11-2 and TRBJ2-3; D is unresolved. Germline lookup yields CDR1 SGHAT and CDR2 FQNNGV. This CDR3 is built from 15 residues. CDR3 region: CAGSRATTAADTQYS. The CDR3 coding sequence is TGTGCCGGCAGCCGGGCCACAACCGCCGCAGATACGCAGTATTCT.

The rearrangement joins TRBV4-1 to TRBJ2-3; possibly TRBD2 for D (6 bases). The CDR3 is 14 amino acids. V was pared by 7 bases and J by 3 bases, with 14 bases between. Germline CDR1 and CDR2: MGHRA and YSYEKL. The CDR3 spells CASKQDRGTDTQYF. CDR3 in DNA: TGCGCCAGCAAGCAAGATCGGGGGACAGATACGCAGTATTTT.

At least ten counts were recorded for this clonotype. This chain uses TRBV28 with TRBJ2-2; 9 bases map to TRBD1. Germline lookup yields CDR1 MDHEN and CDR2 SYDVKM. The CDR3 runs 15 residues. The ends lost 1 base at V and 7 bases at J; junction bases unmatched: 4. The CDR3 DNA sequence: TGTGCCAGCAGTTTATTGGGGACAGGGCACGGGGAGCTGTTTTTT. This encodes CASSLLGTGHGELFF.

This clonotype was picked up a small number of times. The rearrangement joins TRBV12-3 or TRBV12-4 to TRBJ2-5; D perhaps matches TRBD2 (6 bases). CDR3 size: 14 residues. Trimming left V 2 bases short and J 7 bases short, with 14 bases between. CDR3 amino acids: CASSLLAGKGTQYF. CDR3 DNA sequence: TGTGCCAGCAGTTTATTGGCGGGAAAGGGGACCCAGTACTTC.

Details on this clonotype: Mismatch with germline at one junction end may stem from a read error. The gene calls are TRBV6-5 and TRBJ2-1; 8 positions agree with TRBD2. CDR3 length: 14 residues. The germline gives CDR1 MNHEY, CDR2 SVGAGI. DNA for the CDR3: TGTGCCAGCAGTTTCGGGATTAGCGGGACTGGGCAGTTTTTC. Encoded protein: CASSFGISGTGQFF.

At least ten counts were recorded for this clonotype. This chain connects TRBV28 to TRBJ2-4; D might be TRBD2 (6 bases). Trimming took off 6 bases at V and 12 bases at J, with 12 bases between the two ends. The CDR3 is 11 residues long. Germline CDR1 and CDR2: MDHEN and SYDVKM. CDR3 protein: CASSPEGRQYF. The CDR3 DNA is TGTGCCAGCAGCCCGGAGGGGCGTCAGTACTTC. The full variable domain, in which reference TRBV28 and TRBJ2-4 provide the parts outside the CDR3, is DVKVTQSSRYLVKRTGEKVFLECVQDMDHENMFWYRQDPGLGLRLIYFSYDVKMKEKGDIPEGYSVSREKKERFSLILESASTNQTSMYLCASSPEGRQYFGAGTRLSVL.

This clonotype was observed a handful of times. Given a much more abundant clone one base away, this may be a read error. This chain uses TRBV10-1 with TRBJ2-1; TRBD1 agrees at 7 bases. Germline V gives CDR1 WNHNN, CDR2 SYGVQD (reference sequence). This CDR3 is built from 16 residues. Here the CDR3 reads CASSKGAGAPYNEHFF. In DNA, the CDR3 is TGCGCCAGCAGTAAGGGGGCAGGGGCCCCCTACAATGAGCATTTCTTC.

This clonotype was found a few times. Possible read error: a much larger clone is one base away. The CDR3: CASRDRGIKETQYF. For the CDR3, the DNA is TGTGCCAGCAGAGACAGGGGGATAAAAGAGACCCAGTACTTC. This chain connects TRBV6-6 to TRBJ2-5; 9 bases are a match to TRBD1. Germline loops: CDR1 MNHNY, CDR2 SVGAGI (reference sequence). The trim removed 6 bases at V and 3 bases at J, leaving 5 bases unmatched. This CDR3 contains 14 residues.

A note on this clonotype: The junction departs from germline at one end; a sequencing error may be responsible. The V call is TRBV12-3 or TRBV12-4, the J call TRBJ2-3; 13 nucleotides align to TRBD2. This CDR3 has 17 amino acids. The CDR3 protein is CASSLRLAGGGTDMQYF. Here the CDR3 DNA reads TGTGCCAGCAGTTTAAGACTAGCGGGGGGTGGCACAGATATGCAGTATTTT.

This clonotype occurred once. A read error is possible here, since a much larger clone lies one base away. V is TRBV5-6 and J is TRBJ1-2; 8 positions match TRBD1. Germline V lookup: CDR1 SGHDT, CDR2 YYEEEE. Germline trimming cut 4 bases from V and 7 bases from J; bases unmatched to any gene: 9. This CDR3 is 14 amino acids long. The CDR3: CASSPRTGSCGYTF. CDR3 bases: TGTGCCAGCAGCCCGAGGACAGGGAGCTGTGGCTACACCTTC.

On this clonotype itself: A much larger clone differs by one base, so this may be a read error. The J gene is TRBJ2-7, the V gene TRBV28, with D tentatively TRBD2 (5 bases). The CDR3 consists of 17 residues. Trimming cost V 10 bases and J 0 bases, with 25 bases left between them. Germline loops: CDR1 MDHEN, CDR2 SYDVKM. The CDR3 DNA sequence: TGTGCCACCACCGAGTGGGGTAGCGTGAAACCCTCCTACGAGCAGTACTTC. This gives the protein CATTEWGSVKPSYEQYF.

This chain links TRBV6-5 with TRBJ2-3; D is ambiguous. V lost 2 bases, J lost 6 bases, and 12 bases lay in between. The germline V gene has CDR1 MNHEY and CDR2 SVGAGI. This CDR3 comprises 14 residues. The CDR3 region has the DNA TGTGCCAGCAGTTACGTGGTTTCCACTGATACGCAGTATTTT. It yields the protein CASSYVVSTDTQYF.

Points on this clonotype: The junction does not match germline at one end; this may be a read error. This chain links TRBV24-1 with TRBJ1-5; TRBD1 might be the D (6 bases). Germline V CDR1 and CDR2: KGHDR, SFDVKD. The CDR3 totals 14 residues. The CDR3 DNA reads as TGTGCCACCAGCAGAACAGGGAACAATCATCCCCAGCATTTT. Amino acid sequence: CATSRTGNNHPQHF.

This clonotype was seen repeatedly, ten times or more. V usage is TRBV6-5 and J usage is TRBJ2-1, with 8 bases lining up with TRBD1. There are 13 residues in the CDR3. J was trimmed by 13 bases and V by 7 bases; bases with no gene match: 12. Germline CDR1 and CDR2: MNHEY and SVGAGI. Here the CDR3 DNA reads TGTGCCAGCAAAGCTACAGACAGGGGAATACAGTTCTTC. Protein product: CASKATDRGIQFF.

Notes on this clonotype: Germline and junction disagree at one end, which may indicate a read error. The rearrangement joins TRBV6-2 or TRBV6-3 to TRBJ2-2; D is perhaps TRBD2 (5 bases). CDR3 size: 14 residues. Germline CDR1 and CDR2: MNHEY and SVGEGT. The chain's CDR3 is CASSSSANTGELSF. In DNA form, the CDR3 reads TGTGCCAGCAGTTCATCGGCAAACACCGGGGAGCTGTCTTTT.

In regard to this clonotype: A read error may explain this, as a much larger clone is one base away. The J gene is TRBJ2-7, the V gene TRBV11-1, with TRBD1 identical over 9 bases. The germline gives CDR1 SGHAT, CDR2 FQDESV (reference sequence). The CDR3 is 15 residues long. The CDR3: CARSFDRGKTYEQYF. CDR3 in DNA: TGTGCCAGGAGCTTTGACAGGGGGAAGACCTACGAGCAGTACTTC.

The rearrangement uses TRBV20-1 and TRBJ1-4; 10 bases match TRBD1. CDR3 length: 14 amino acids. Germline V gene data show CDR1 as DFQATT and CDR2 as SNEGSKA (reference sequence). With V trimmed by 6 bases and J by 10 bases, 11 bases remained unmatched. The CDR3 here is CSAGGTGVYGKLFF. CDR3 DNA: TGCAGTGCGGGAGGGACAGGGGTATATGGAAAACTGTTTTTT.

This clonotype was detected once. A much larger clone sits a single nucleotide away, making a read error possible. The CDR3 DNA reads as TGTGCCAGCAGAGAGTGGGGCACAGATACGCAGTATTTT. Its protein product is CASREWGTDTQYF. The chain is built from TRBV28 and TRBJ2-3, with no clear D. The CDR3 sequence is 13 residues long. Germline assignment: CDR1 MDHEN and CDR2 SYDVKM. Trimming pared 6 bases from V and 1 base from J, leaving 8 bases between.

This clonotype came up a few times. Germline is not matched at one junction end, which may reflect a read error. The rearrangement uses TRBV25-1 and TRBJ1-1; TRBD1 matches 7 bases. This CDR3 spans 14 amino acids. The V gene's germline CDR1 is MGHDK and CDR2 SYGVNS. CDR3 amino acids: CASSGRQGVAEAFF. The CDR3 DNA reads TGTGCCAGCAGTGGACGACAGGGAGTAGCTGAAGCTTTCTTC.

This clonotype was seen ten or more times. The chain uses TRBV4-1 and TRBJ2-3, with 12 bases fitting TRBD1. CDR3 size: 17 residues. Germline CDR1 reads MGHRA; CDR2 reads YSYEKL. The V gene end was trimmed by 0 bases and the J gene end by 5 bases; junction bases not matched to a gene: 6. CDR3 protein: CASSQDRDRGRQDTQYF. CDR3 nucleotides: TGCGCCAGCAGCCAAGATCGGGACAGGGGGCGACAAGATACGCAGTATTTT.

A note on this clonotype: Relative to the germline gene, one junction end is altered; a read error may explain this. This chain joins TRBV5-1 and TRBJ2-5; TRBD1 matches 7 bases. The CDR3 has 13 amino acids. The V gene's germline CDR1 is SGHRS and CDR2 YFSETQ. The CDR3 DNA sequence: TGCGCCACTGCACCTACAGGGGAAGGGACCCGGTACTTC. Translated, it gives CATAPTGEGTRYF.

Note on this clonotype: One end of the junction is discordant with germline, which a read error may explain. This chain uses TRBV5-4 with TRBJ2-1; D might be TRBD1 or TRBD2, each matching 5 bases. The CDR3 is 12 residues long. The germline V gene has CDR1 SGHNT and CDR2 YYREEE (reference sequence). The CDR3 sequence: CASSPGTNEQLF. As DNA, the CDR3 is TGTGCCAGCAGCCCTGGGACCAATGAGCAGCTCTTC.

This clonotype was seen a single time. This may be a read error: a much more frequent sequence differs by one nucleotide. This chain uses TRBV25-1 with TRBJ2-7; 8 bases line up with TRBD1. The V gene's germline CDR1 is MGHDK and CDR2 SYGVNS. J gave up 2 bases and V 3 bases, and 6 bases lay outside the gene matches. CDR3 length: 15 amino acids. CDR3 residues: CASSDPRQGTYEQYF. CDR3 nucleotides: TGTGCCAGCAGTGACCCACGACAGGGGACCTACGAGCAGTACTTC.

Concerning this clonotype: Being one base from a much bigger clone, this may be a read error. J is TRBJ2-1 and V is TRBV5-1, with D possibly TRBD1 on 6 matching bases. The germline V and J ends were trimmed by 4 bases and 7 bases, with 12 bases remaining between them. CDR3 length: 13 amino acids. Germline lookup yields CDR1 SGHRS and CDR2 YFSETQ. The CDR3 reads CASSIGQKNEQFF. The CDR3 nucleotides read TGCGCCAGCAGCATAGGACAGAAGAATGAGCAGTTCTTC.

This clonotype was detected once. At one end the junction does not follow the germline gene, possibly because of a read error. V gene TRBV6-6 combines with J gene TRBJ2-4; perhaps TRBD1 as D (7 bases). Germline-derived CDR1 and CDR2 are MNHNY and SVGAGI (reference sequence). The CDR3 has 14 residues. The CDR3 is CASSLTAGRDSQYF. CDR3 sequence (DNA): TGTGCAAGCAGTCTTACGGCGGGAAGGGACAGTCAGTACTTC.

This clonotype has a single count. The chain combines TRBV12-3 or TRBV12-4 with TRBJ2-1; 13 bases line up with TRBD2. The CDR3 has 15 amino acids. With V trimmed by 10 bases and J by 13 bases, 16 bases remained unmatched. The CDR3 region has the DNA TGTGCCAACAGCGCTCTCCGGACTAGCGGGGGACACCAGTTCTTC. Encoded protein: CANSALRTSGGHQFF.

Worth noting for this clonotype: Possible read error: a much larger clone is one base away. The chain links TRBV20-1 to TRBJ1-1, with D perhaps TRBD1 (6 bases). Germline values: CDR1 DFQATT, CDR2 SNEGSKA (reference sequence). The CDR3 contains 14 residues. V lost 0 bases to trimming and J lost 6 bases, with 14 bases between them. CDR3 in amino acids: CSARDANRVAEAFF. CDR3 sequence (DNA): TGCAGTGCTAGAGACGCTAACAGGGTAGCTGAAGCTTTCTTT.